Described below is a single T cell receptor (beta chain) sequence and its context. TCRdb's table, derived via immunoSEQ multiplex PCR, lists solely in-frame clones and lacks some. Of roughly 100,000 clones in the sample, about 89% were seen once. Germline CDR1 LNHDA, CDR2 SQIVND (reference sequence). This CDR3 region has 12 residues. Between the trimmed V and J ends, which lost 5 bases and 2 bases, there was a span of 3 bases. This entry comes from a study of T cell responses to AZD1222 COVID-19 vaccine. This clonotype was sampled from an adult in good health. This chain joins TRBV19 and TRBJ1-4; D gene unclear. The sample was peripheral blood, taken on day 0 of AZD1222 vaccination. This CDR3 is CASSGTNEKLFF. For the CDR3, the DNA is TGTGCCAGTAGTGGGACTAATGAAAAACTGTTTTTT. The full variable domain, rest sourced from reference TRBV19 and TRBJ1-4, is DGGITQSPKYLFRKEGQNVTLSCEQNLNHDAMYWYRQDPGQGLRLIYYSQIVNDFQKGDIAEGYSVSREKKESFPLTVTSAQKNPTAFYLCASSGTNEKLFFGSGTQLSVL.